This T cell receptor (beta chain) was sequenced in a study of shared clonotypes between healthy human individuals. This clone was seen a single time. The antigen remains undetermined. Different DNA sequences within this sample yield the same CDR3. Researchers divided each subset's genomic DNA evenly across several immunoSEQ plates. TCRdb's table, derived via immunoSEQ multiplex PCR, lists solely in-frame clones and lacks some. The sample lists about 710,000 clones, 72% occurring once. Those who donated, Caucasian adults without exception, all lived in Nashville, Tennessee. The study's findings and limits: Donor clonotype sharing was expected to depend on sequencing depth. Shared clonotypes: approximately 4.5% naive CD4, roughly 3.8% naive CD8, roughly 2.2% memory CD4, 0.4% memory CD8.

The clonotype was recovered from a woman aged 25-40 years in good health. Sequencing was performed on memory CD4+ T cells sorted from blood. Subset specified: CD45RA-negative fraction.

The CDR3: CASSYSGLAGDYEQYF. CDR3 nucleotide sequence: TGTGCCAGCAGTTACTCGGGACTAGCGGGAGACTACGAGCAGTACTTC. The rearrangement links TRBV6-5 to TRBJ2-7, with 14 bases lining up with TRBD2. In germline, CDR1 is MNHEY, CDR2 SVGAGI. CDR3 length equals 16 residues. Trimming cost V 0 bases and J 3 bases; bases outside gene matches: 1.